By its share, the clone carrying this T cell receptor (beta chain) is medium-sized. Its antigen is unknown. TCRdb analysed the reads with MiXCR anew, one entry per CDR3 protein. The sample yields over a thousand distinct CDR3 sequences, roughly 28% seen once. The sample belongs to a study of lung T cells in sarcoidosis with Löfgren's syndrome. Whole-study results and caveats: Shared TRAV12-1 and TRBV2 CDR3 motifs were reported across several patients.

This CDR3 region has 12 residues. V was clipped by 3 bases and J by 0 bases, with 0 bases between them. This sequence was found in a human donor with sarcoidosis (Löfgren's syndrome or another form), or a control subject (not recorded which). The rearrangement links TRBV12-3 or TRBV12-4 to TRBJ1-5; D ambiguous. The sequenced material came from CD4+ T cells from bronchoalveolar lavage. The CDR3 DNA reads as TGTGCCAGCAGTTTTAGCAATCAGCCCCAGCATTTT. Translation gives CASSFSNQPQHF.